Sequencing of this TCR beta chain was carried out in a study of cytomegalovirus exposure and HLA in healthy donors. Study results and limitations: Within the data, a cluster of highly shared sequence variants was likely a sequencing artifact.

The length of the CDR3 is 15 residues. J was trimmed by 5 bases and V by 6 bases; bases with no gene match: 5. Germline CDR1 reads MNHNS; CDR2 reads SASEGT. PCR employed 60 Vbeta and 13 Jbeta primers. Profiled with immunoSEQ multiplex PCR; TCRdb holds only in-frame clones, not every one. The sample lists approximately 150,000 clones, 70% to 75% occurring once. This clone has only a few counts. Antigen unknown. Input material: PBMCs. This chain links TRBV6-1 with TRBJ1-4; 11 bases are a match to TRBD1. The TCR sequence derives from a man aged 18 to 35 in good health and CMV-seropositive. The CDR3 bases are TGTGCCAGCAGGGTGGACAGGGGGCTGAATGAAAAACTGTTTTTT. Residues: CASRVDRGLNEKLFF.